This TCR beta chain was captured by sequencing in a study of blood T cell repertoires in COVID-19 (dated by TCRdb to the early 2020s). General notes on the study: Samples covering the acute and convalescent phases of COVID-19 were provided by collaborators in the United States, Italy and Spain. The prospective study material was composed of cDNA or gDNA derived from T cells, B-cell-depleted T cells, or PBMCs. The dataset comprised deeply sampled blood TCRbeta repertoires from subjects exposed to, actively infected with, or recovered from COVID-19. A freely available public database, intended as a resource for researchers studying the immune response to SARS-CoV-2, is where the repertoires were released. The samples were drawn from two sources: the first 160 participants of the ongoing ImmuneRACE study, and 1,000 to 1,500 subjects contributed by 6 global collaborators. A de-identified subject ID, COVID-19 status, age in years and sex were almost always included in the sample metadata. Where HLA class I and class II types were available, the types were taken from metadata supplied by the sample provider, not from assay-based typing.

On this clone: Its cognate antigen has yet to be identified. Per-base qualities were not stored, and no clone one base away is much larger.

TCRbeta CDR3 regions were amplified from genomic DNA by means of the immunoSEQ Assay, a bias-controlled multiplex PCR. On the study's bioinformatics: The number of nucleated cells in each sample was estimated by amplification of reference gene primers within the assay. To quantify the absolute abundance of each unique TCRbeta CDR3 rearrangement, sequence reads were collapsed and filtered. Productive Simpson clonality was computed per sample as the square root of Simpson's diversity index over productive rearrangements. The table comes from immuneACCESS by way of TCRdb, which keeps in-frame sequences with V and J called. Part of the clones is missing from these tables; in studies checked, under half for an unresolved V gene and the rest for unknown reasons. D and trimming were read from the DNA, whereas the V and J calls and clone size are those reported in that table. A total of some 160,000 clones appear in this sample, 85% of them only once. Together, the top ten hold 6.2% of the sample.

Via the germline V gene (reference sequence), CDR1 is LNHDA and CDR2 SQIVND. There are 13 amino acids in the CDR3, from cysteine to phenylalanine inclusive. The only DNA kept is the CDR3, 39 bases in frame from the first base. The junction carries 9 bases between V and J, which are trimmed by 6 bases and 1 base respectively. Overall study outcomes, separate from this receptor: The quantity of clinical and demographic metadata differed by source and by participant and was supplied without curation.

Participants in the prospective study were enrolled through a virtual design, were aged roughly 18 to 100 years, and lived in about two dozen United States geographic areas. To assign participants to cohorts, the prospective study relied on clinical history that participants themselves reported in a screening survey and a study questionnaire. Recovered participants in ImmuneRACE Cohort 3 were defined as having two consecutive negative NP/OP PCR tests, clearance from a healthcare professional, or resolution of symptoms. In the prospective study, mobile phlebotomists collected whole blood, serum and a nasopharyngeal or oropharyngeal swab from each participant. Prospective study participants could optionally give additional blood draws and questionnaires over a roughly 2-month period. Blood samples from the prospective study were shipped frozen or at room temperature prior to DNA extraction.

Material for sequencing was PBMCs or T cells enriched from blood (not recorded which). The rearrangement joined TRBV19 to TRBJ1-1; TRBD1 could be the D gene, as 6 bases match. The receptor's source is a middle-aged woman who had recovered from COVID-19. In nucleotides, the sequence is TGTGCCAGTAGACAACAGGGGAACACTGAAGCTTTCTTT. It translates to CASRQQGNTEAFF.